The 24 T cell receptor beta chains below come from one sample, sequenced in a study of blood T cell repertoires in COVID-19. The assay was immunoSEQ multiplex PCR, and TCRdb's table has in-frame clones only and misses some. Among some 99,000 clones listed, around 75% were seen once. Sequenced sample: peripheral blood. The receptors stem from a man between 65 and 80 years old with acute or convalescent COVID-19.

The V and J genes are TRBV27 and TRBJ1-2, with 7 bases identical to TRBD1. The V gene end was trimmed by 4 bases and the J gene end by 3 bases; junction bases not matched to a gene: 8. This CDR3 region has 15 residues. Germline values: CDR1 MNHEY, CDR2 SMNVEV (reference sequence). DNA of the CDR3: TGTGCCAGCAGTTCACAGGGGAACTACGACTATGGCTACACCTTC. Encoded protein: CASSSQGNYDYGYTF.

The chain has TRBV28 and TRBJ2-3, with TRBD2 identical over 12 bases. CDR3 size: 15 residues. The germline gives CDR1 MDHEN, CDR2 SYDVKM. V shed 5 bases, J shed 2 bases, and the junction held 2 bases outside the gene matches. The CDR3 loop reads CASSLAGGPTDTQYF. CDR3 coding DNA: TGTGCCAGCAGTCTAGCGGGAGGGCCCACAGATACGCAGTATTTT.

This chain connects TRBV5-6 to TRBJ2-1, with TRBD2 matching 11 bases. Unmatched junction bases numbered 4, after V lost 2 bases and J lost 3 bases. This CDR3 is built from 16 residues. Germline V CDR1 and CDR2: SGHDT, YYEEEE. The CDR3 DNA is TGTGCCAGCAGCTTCCCGACTAGCGGGATCTACAATGAGCAGTTCTTC. This sequence encodes CASSFPTSGIYNEQFF.

This clone came up a few times. J is TRBJ2-7 and V is TRBV5-1; D may be TRBD2 (6 bases). CDR1 is SGHRS, CDR2 YFSETQ, per germline. This CDR3 is built from 15 residues. The V end was cut by 0 bases, the J end by 1 base, with 11 bases between. The CDR3 DNA sequence: TGCGCCAGCAGCTTGGCCGCAGGGAGGTCCTACGAGCAGTACTTC. Its protein is CASSLAAGRSYEQYF.

V and J are TRBV28 and TRBJ1-2; D unclear. CDR1 MDHEN and CDR2 SYDVKM come from the germline V gene. The CDR3 has 11 amino acids. The germline V and J ends were trimmed by 8 bases and 6 bases, with 10 bases remaining between them. The CDR3 bases are TGTGCCAGCCTGGAGGTCCATGGCTACACCTTC. As protein: CASLEVHGYTF.

This clone was seen only once. CDR3 protein: CAWSGTVETQYF. The DNA of the CDR3 is TGTGCCTGGAGTGGCACGGTGGAGACCCAGTACTTC. V is TRBV30 and J is TRBJ2-5; no clear D gene. The CDR3 length is 12 residues. Trimming removed 1 base from V and 5 bases from J, with 8 bases in between. The germline gives CDR1 GTSNPN, CDR2 SVGIG (reference sequence).

This chain links TRBV6-2 or TRBV6-3 with TRBJ1-2, with D possibly being TRBD1 (5 bases). V lost 5 bases and J 4 bases, leaving 11 bases between the germline ends. The germline V gene has CDR1 MNHEY and CDR2 SVGEGT. There are 13 residues in the CDR3. CDR3 DNA: TGTGCCAGCAGTGGCGGGACCGGCTATGGCTACACCTTC. Encoded protein: CASSGGTGYGYTF.

The V call is TRBV28, the J call TRBJ1-1; perhaps TRBD1 as D (6 bases). Germline assignment: CDR1 MDHEN and CDR2 SYDVKM. The CDR3 loop spans 14 amino acids. The V end lost 6 bases, the J end lost 7 bases, and 18 bases lay between the germline ends. The CDR3 reads CASSKGGPTLEAFF. CDR3 bases: TGTGCCAGCAGCAAGGGGGGGCCGACTCTTGAAGCTTTCTTT.

The chain is built from TRBV5-1 and TRBJ1-4; 10 bases fit TRBD1. After removal of 0 bases from V and 7 bases from J, the junction contained 0 bases not matched to a gene. CDR3 length: 14 amino acids. From germline, CDR1 is SGHRS and CDR2 YFSETQ. CDR3 protein: CASSLGTGGEKLFF. The DNA of the CDR3 is TGCGCCAGCAGCTTGGGGACAGGGGGTGAAAAACTGTTTTTT. Looking up the rest from reference TRBV5-1 and TRBJ1-4 gives the full variable domain: KAGVTQTPRYLIKTRGQQVTLSCSPISGHRSVSWYQQTPGQGLQFLFEYFSETQRNKGNFPGRFSGRQFSNSRSEMNVSTLELGDSALYLCASSLGTGGEKLFFGSGTQLSVL.

The genes are TRBV19 and TRBJ2-7; 14 nucleotides line up with TRBD2. CDR1 and CDR2 (germline): LNHDA, SQIVND (reference sequence). This CDR3 is 15 amino acids long. V was pared by 6 bases and J by 2 bases, with 3 bases of the junction left unmatched. The CDR3 protein is CASSLGLAGAYEQYF. The CDR3 coding sequence is TGTGCCAGTAGCTTGGGACTAGCGGGGGCCTACGAGCAGTACTTC. Combining the CDR3 with reference TRBV19 and TRBJ2-7 gives the whole variable domain DGGITQSPKYLFRKEGQNVTLSCEQNLNHDAMYWYRQDPGQGLRLIYYSQIVNDFQKGDIAEGYSVSREKKESFPLTVTSAQKNPTAFYLCASSLGLAGAYEQYFGPGTRLTVT.

The rearrangement links TRBV30 to TRBJ1-6, with 7 bases identical to TRBD1. J lost 10 bases, V lost 0 bases, and 6 bases had no gene match. The germline CDR1 and CDR2 sequences are GTSNPN and SVGIG (reference sequence). This CDR3 has 14 residues. CDR3 DNA sequence: TGTGCCTGGAGTGTAGGGGGCCCTCTCTCACCCCTCCACTTT. Amino acid sequence: CAWSVGGPLSPLHF.

The chain employs TRBV30 and TRBJ1-2; 11 bases line up with TRBD1. The CDR3 sequence is 15 residues long. J was trimmed by 7 bases and V by 2 bases; bases with no gene match: 9. Per the germline V gene, CDR1 is GTSNPN and CDR2 is SVGIG (reference sequence). Here the CDR3 reads CAWSPIRTGGSGYTF. CDR3 nucleotides: TGTGCCTGGAGTCCAATTAGGACAGGGGGCTCTGGCTACACCTTC.

V gene TRBV11-1 combines with J gene TRBJ2-7; no definite D call. Trimming took 1 base from V and 6 from J, leaving 13 bases between them. Germline lookup yields CDR1 SGHAT and CDR2 FQDESV (reference sequence). This CDR3 is 14 amino acids long. The CDR3 protein is CASSLGAEPGEQYF. CDR3 coding DNA: TGTGCCAGCAGCTTAGGGGCAGAACCAGGCGAGCAGTACTTC.

The chain couples TRBV7-2 to TRBJ1-6; 7 bases align to TRBD1. The CDR3 spans 18 residues. The V segment lost 4 bases and the J segment 2 bases; nucleotides outside the gene matches: 11. Germline assignment: CDR1 SGHTA and CDR2 FQGNSA. The CDR3 nucleotides read TGTGCCAGCAGCTCGAGAGCGACAGGGAGGACCTATAATTCACCCCTCCACTTT. This gives the protein CASSSRATGRTYNSPLHF.

This rearrangement joins TRBV7-2 to TRBJ2-5; 7 bases map to TRBD1. Germline V gives CDR1 SGHTA, CDR2 FQGNSA. The CDR3 extends over 17 amino acids. The J segment lost 2 bases and the V segment lost 5 bases, leaving 14 bases of the junction unmatched. The CDR3 DNA follows: TGTGCCAGCAGCAGAATTAAAGACAGGGATGTGCAAGAGACCCAGTACTTC. Translated: CASSRIKDRDVQETQYF.

This clone is a singleton in its sample. The chain has TRBV5-4 and TRBJ2-2; 14 nucleotides align to TRBD2. CDR1 is SGHNT, CDR2 YYREEE, per germline (reference sequence). This CDR3 has 16 amino acids. V shed 1 base, J shed 6 bases, and the junction held 2 bases outside the gene matches. This CDR3 is CASSLRLAGGPGELFF. CDR3 sequence (DNA): TGTGCCAGCAGCTTGAGACTAGCGGGAGGGCCCGGGGAGCTGTTTTTT.

This clone came up a few times. The gene calls are TRBV19 and TRBJ2-1; D is perhaps TRBD2 (6 bases). This CDR3 region has 17 residues. Trimming took 3 bases from V and 7 from J, leaving 22 bases between them. The germline V gene has CDR1 LNHDA and CDR2 SQIVND (reference sequence). CDR3 nucleotide sequence: TGTGCCAGTAGTATTCCGGGAGAGTCCGTAGGTTCGAATGAGCAGTTCTTC. Amino acid sequence: CASSIPGESVGSNEQFF.

This chain uses TRBV5-1 with TRBJ2-5, with D perhaps matching TRBD2 (6 bases). The germline V gene encodes CDR1 SGHRS and CDR2 YFSETQ. Trimming shortened V by 6 bases and J by 3 bases, and 15 bases separated the two germline ends. CDR3 length: 14 amino acids. The CDR3 here is CASNPTGAEETQYF. CDR3 nucleotide sequence: TGCGCCAGCAATCCAACGGGAGCTGAAGAGACCCAGTACTTC.

This chain connects TRBV24-1 to TRBJ2-7; unclear D gene. Trimming stripped 5 bases from V and 0 bases from J, with 7 bases between. The CDR3 totals 13 residues. From germline, CDR1 is KGHDR and CDR2 SFDVKD. CDR3 loop: CATSGRSSYEQYF. In nucleotides, the CDR3 is TGTGCCACCAGTGGCAGAAGCTCCTACGAGCAGTACTTC.

V gene TRBV10-3 combines with J gene TRBJ1-1; D remains ambiguous. Deletions cut 9 bases from V and 3 bases from J, with 14 bases between. The CDR3 loop spans 13 amino acids. The V gene's germline CDR1 is ENHRY and CDR2 SYGVKD. This CDR3 reads CAISGTFDTEAFF. The CDR3 nucleotides read TGTGCCATTTCCGGTACTTTCGACACTGAAGCTTTCTTT.

V usage is TRBV4-2 and J usage is TRBJ1-3; weak D call: TRBD1 (6 bases). This CDR3 region has 17 residues. Trimming took off 1 base at V and 0 bases at J, with 13 bases between the two ends. Germline assignment: CDR1 LGHNA and CDR2 YNFKEQ. CDR3 loop: CASSQVATGYSGNTIYF. CDR3 DNA: TGTGCCAGCAGCCAAGTTGCGACAGGCTACTCTGGAAACACCATATATTTT.

This rearrangement joins TRBV7-2 to TRBJ2-3; no clear D. This CDR3 spans 14 amino acids. V lost 5 bases, J lost 2 bases, and 11 bases lay in between. Germline-derived CDR1 and CDR2 are SGHTA and FQGNSA. The CDR3 DNA reads as TGTGCCAGCAGCCCTCAGGCCCTCACAGATACGCAGTATTTT. Its protein product is CASSPQALTDTQYF.

This clone has only a few counts. This chain joins TRBV9 and TRBJ1-2; no clear D gene. The CDR3 runs 13 residues. Germline V lookup: CDR1 SGDLS, CDR2 YYNGEE. Trimming cost V 4 bases and J 3 bases, with 10 bases left between them. The CDR3 nucleotides are TGTGCCAGCAGCCCGGTTTCTGACTATGGCTACACCTTC. Protein sequence: CASSPVSDYGYTF. Full variable domain (rest looked up from reference TRBV9 and TRBJ1-2): DSGVTQTPKHLITATGQRVTLRCSPRSGDLSVYWYQQSLDQGLQFLIQYYNGEERAKGNILERFSAQQFPDLHSELNLSSLELGDSALYFCASSPVSDYGYTFGSGTRLTVV.

V usage is TRBV9 and J usage is TRBJ1-2; 7 bases align to TRBD1. Trimming cost V 3 bases and J 4 bases; bases outside gene matches: 9. The CDR3 loop spans 15 amino acids. Germline assignment: CDR1 SGDLS and CDR2 YYNGEE. CDR3 protein: CASSAQGSSGYGYTF. CDR3 sequence (DNA): TGTGCCAGCAGCGCACAGGGGAGCTCTGGCTATGGCTACACCTTC.